One sample yielded the 17 T cell receptor beta chains listed below, sequenced in a study of T cells in women clearing cervical HPV infection. Measured with immunoSEQ multiplex PCR; TCRdb has only the in-frame clones, and not every one. The table for this sample gives 40,000 to 55,000 clones. Specimen: blood buffy coat. These receptors were taken from a woman between 18 and 69 years old with a cervical HPV16 infection that either progressed to CIN3+ or cleared (not recorded which).

As concerns this clone: Sequencing ends 3 residues short of the CDR3 end; the germline J gene provides the rest. The V and J genes are TRBV2 and TRBJ1-1; TRBD1 matches at 9 bases. The CDR3 sequence is 12 residues long. V lost 10 bases, J lost 6 bases, and 6 bases stayed unmatched. Germline V gene lookup returns CDR1 SNHLY and CDR2 FYNNEI. The sequenced CDR3 bases are TGTGCCATCCTGGACAGGGGACCTGAA. Protein product: CAILDRGPE. From start to end, the CDR3 is CAILDRGPEAFF.

Concerning this clone: The junction does not match germline at one end; this may be a read error. The DNA read from the CDR3 is TGTACCAGCCGGCAGGACACCCTCGAG. Translating it yields CTSRQDTLE. The whole CDR3 protein reads CTSRQDTLEQYF. The chain joins TRBV7-9 to TRBJ2-7; the D gene is possibly TRBD1 (5 bases). The read ends 3 residues before the CDR3 terminus; that terminus is restored from the germline J gene. The germline gives CDR1 SEHNR, CDR2 FQNEAQ (reference sequence). The CDR3 contains 12 residues.

Turning to this clone: The read terminates 3 residues ahead of where the CDR3 ends, so the germline J gene completes it. V is TRBV6-4 and J is TRBJ2-3; TRBD1 aligns across 7 bases. The germline V gene has CDR1 MRHNA and CDR2 SNTAGT. The CDR3 spans 14 residues. CDR3 bases read: TGTGCCAGCAGCGAAGAGGGGGCGTCAAAGACG. Protein: CASSEEGASKT. The whole CDR3 protein reads CASSEEGASKTQYF.

Of note for this clone: The CDR3 extends 3 residues past the end of the read, so its final part is completed from the germline J gene. V usage is TRBV20-1 and J usage is TRBJ2-4; D is possibly TRBD1 (5 bases). The CDR3 spans 13 residues. Deletions cut 1 base from V and 5 bases from J, with 9 bases between. Germline V gives CDR1 DFQATT, CDR2 SNEGSKA (reference sequence). The CDR3 sequence is CSARVGAENIQYF. The DNA read from the CDR3 is TGCAGTGCTAGAGTAGGGGCAGAAAACATT.

With respect to this clone: The read terminates 3 residues ahead of where the CDR3 ends, so the germline J gene completes it. The chain joins TRBV19 to TRBJ1-2, with TRBD1 as a possible D gene (5 bases). The CDR3 has 13 residues. CDR1 and CDR2 (germline): LNHDA, SQIVND (reference sequence). Partial CDR3 DNA: TGTGCCAGTAGTATATGGGGGGGGGACGAC. This codes for CASSIWGGDD. The CDR3 in full is CASSIWGGDDYTF.

To note about this clone: The read ends 3 residues shy of where the CDR3 ends; the end is completed using the germline J gene. The V call is TRBV19, the J call TRBJ2-1, with D unclear. The V end lost 6 bases, the J end lost 0 bases, and 15 bases lay between the germline ends. Germline CDR1 is LNHDA and CDR2 is SQIVND (reference sequence). The CDR3 runs 16 residues. CDR3 sequence: CASSTLGSASYNEQFF. Partial CDR3 DNA: TGTGCCAGTAGCACCCTAGGCTCTGCCTCCTACAATGAG.

With respect to this clone: The read is 3 residues too short to cover the CDR3 end, so that end is filled in from the germline J gene. The rearrangement uses TRBV7-8 and TRBJ1-1; no firm D call. Trimming pared 4 bases from V and 1 base from J, leaving 16 bases between. The CDR3 has 16 amino acids. Per germline, CDR1 SGHVS and CDR2 FQNEAQ. CDR3 DNA (partial): TGTGCCAGCAGCTCTCCCGAGGCCTTATCGAACACTGAA. This encodes CASSSPEALSNTE. The complete CDR3 protein is CASSSPEALSNTEAFF.

CDR3 in amino acids: CSVFTGTGEKLFF. The CDR3 DNA, read in part, is TGCAGCGTTTTTACAGGGACCGGTGAAAAG. The chain couples TRBV29-1 to TRBJ2-2, with TRBD1 as a possible D gene (6 bases). The read ends 3 residues early relative to the CDR3; the germline J gene fills the gap. Germline V gives CDR1 SQVTM, CDR2 ANQGSEA. The CDR3 is 13 amino acids.

A note on this clone: Coverage ceases 3 residues before the CDR3 finishes, and the germline J gene fills in the end. The chain is built from TRBV13 and TRBJ1-6, with D tentatively TRBD1 (5 bases). The CDR3 is 17 residues long. From germline, CDR1 is PRHDT and CDR2 FYEKMQ (reference sequence). Trimming took off 0 bases at V and 0 bases at J, with 9 bases between the two ends. Incomplete CDR3 DNA: TGTGCCAGCAGCTTAGGTGGGGCGGACTCCTATAATTCACCC. Its protein product is CASSLGGADSYNSP. The whole CDR3 reads CASSLGGADSYNSPLHF.

About this clone: The read ends 3 residues before the CDR3 terminus; that terminus is restored from the germline J gene. The chain links TRBV2 to TRBJ2-7; 7 nucleotides match TRBD2. This CDR3 has 12 amino acids. Germline V lookup: CDR1 SNHLY, CDR2 FYNNEI. V gave up 6 bases and J gave up 2 bases; unmatched junction bases: 1. The sequenced CDR3 bases are TGTGCCAGCAGAGCGGGACCCTACGAG. As protein: CASRAGPYE. From start to end, the CDR3 is CASRAGPYEQYF.

About this clone itself: The CDR3 end falls 3 residues outside the read, so it is completed with the germline J gene. The J gene is TRBJ2-7, the V gene TRBV6-4, with D possibly called TRBD1 or TRBD2 (6 bases each). This CDR3 contains 17 residues. V was clipped by 2 bases and J by 1 base, with 18 bases between them. CDR1 MRHNA and CDR2 SNTAGT come from the germline V gene. This CDR3 reads CASSDIWRDNHSYEQYF. The DNA read from the CDR3 is TGTGCCAGCAGTGACATCTGGAGGGACAACCATTCCTACGAG.

As regards this clone: The CDR3 is cut off 3 residues early in the read; its end comes from the germline J gene. This chain uses TRBV19 with TRBJ2-1; 11 nucleotides align to TRBD2. With 3 bases clipped from V and 7 bases from J, the junction kept 8 bases outside the gene matches. There are 16 residues in the CDR3. CDR1 and CDR2 (germline): LNHDA, SQIVND (reference sequence). CDR3 sequence reads: CASSIALAGGSNEQFF. The covered CDR3 bases are TGTGCCAGTAGTATCGCCCTAGCGGGGGGATCGAATGAG.

A note on this clone: The read terminates 3 residues before the CDR3 end, so the remaining end is supplied by the germline J gene. The rearrangement uses TRBV18 and TRBJ1-2, with 8 bases aligning to TRBD1. The germline V gene has CDR1 KGHSH and CDR2 LQKENI. The CDR3 loop spans 14 amino acids. CDR3 sequence reads: CASSPPDRAWGYTF. The CDR3 bases that were read are TGTGCCAGCTCACCACCGGACAGGGCCTGGGGC.

Note on this clone: The sequenced fragment ends 3 residues before the CDR3 boundary, so the rest is inferred from the germline J gene. The rearrangement links TRBV5-1 to TRBJ1-1; unclear D gene. The CDR3 loop spans 13 amino acids. V lost 0 bases, J lost 5 bases, and 8 bases lay in between. The germline V gene encodes CDR1 SGHRS and CDR2 YFSETQ. Partial CDR3 DNA: TGCGCCAGCAGCTTGGACCCGGTAACTGAA. Protein product: CASSLDPVTE. In full, the CDR3 reads CASSLDPVTEAFF.

As regards this clone: The read ends 3 residues before the CDR3 terminus; that terminus is restored from the germline J gene. The J gene is TRBJ1-1, the V gene TRBV2; D ambiguous. Between the trimmed V and J ends, which lost 10 bases and 3 bases, there was a span of 12 bases. The germline V gene has CDR1 SNHLY and CDR2 FYNNEI. The CDR3 loop spans 12 amino acids. This CDR3 reads CATSTRHTEAFF. CDR3 DNA (partial): TGTGCCACCTCAACTAGGCACACTGAA.

About this clone itself: The read finishes 3 residues shy of the CDR3 end, and the germline J gene is used to complete it. The V and J genes are TRBV4-2 and TRBJ2-6; weak D call: TRBD1 (5 bases). This CDR3 contains 15 residues. Between the trimmed V and J ends, which lost 0 bases and 2 bases, there was a span of 5 bases. From germline, CDR1 is LGHNA and CDR2 YNFKEQ. The CDR3 DNA, read in part, is TGTGCCAGCAGCCAAGAGGGGCCTGGGGCCAACGTC. This translates into CASSQEGPGANV. The whole CDR3 is CASSQEGPGANVLTF.

With regard to this clone: From the germline J gene comes the end of the CDR3, since the read stops 3 residues before it. This chain uses TRBV29-1 with TRBJ1-3; no clear D. Germline-derived CDR1 and CDR2 are SQVTM and ANQGSEA. V was shortened by 4 bases and J by 0 bases, with 7 bases between the two germline ends. This CDR3 region has 13 residues. The CDR3 bases that were read are TGCAGCGTTGCTCCCCGCTCTGGAAACACC. Protein product: CSVAPRSGNT. The full CDR3 protein reads CSVAPRSGNTIYF. Looking up the rest from reference TRBV29-1 and TRBJ1-3 gives the full variable domain: SAVISQKPSRDICQRGTSLTIQCQVDSQVTMMFWYRQQPGQSLTLIATANQGSEATYESGFVIDKFPISRPNLTFSTLTVSNMSPEDSSIYLCSVAPRSGNTIYFGEGSWLTVV.